These 4 T cell receptor beta chains were all obtained from the same sample, sequenced in a study of T cells in Graves' hyperthyroidism and ophthalmopathy. RNA transcripts yielded amplified TCR beta CDR3 regions. Primed by the HTBI set, a first-round RT-PCR was run on the TCR CDR3. Via MiXCR, TCRdb re-called the multiplex PCR reads, giving one row per CDR3 protein. The sample includes approximately 400,000 distinct CDR3 sequences, about 14% of them seen just once. The specimen sequenced was blood. Receptors were obtained from a woman in her thirties with Graves' ophthalmopathy.

J is TRBJ2-5 and V is TRBV6-2 or TRBV6-3, with TRBD1 as a possible D gene (5 bases). Trimming shortened V by 6 bases and J by 6 bases, and 17 bases separated the two germline ends. CDR3 length equals 14 residues. Germline V lookup: CDR1 MNHEY, CDR2 SVGEGT. The CDR3 DNA sequence: TGTGCCAGCAGAACCCCAGGGATGTTACAGACCCAGTACTTC. It translates to CASRTPGMLQTQYF.

This clonotype was seen many times. The rearrangement joins TRBV2 to TRBJ2-2; tentatively, D is TRBD1 or TRBD2 (5 bases each). This CDR3 spans 14 amino acids. The germline CDR1 and CDR2 sequences are SNHLY and FYNNEI. V was trimmed by 7 bases and J by 4 bases, leaving 13 bases between them. The CDR3 loop is CASTGVGTTGELFF. The CDR3, as DNA: TGTGCCAGCACCGGGGTAGGGACCACCGGGGAGCTGTTTTTT.

This clonotype showed up many times. This CDR3 reads CSVARGPETQYF. The CDR3 DNA sequence: TGCAGCGTAGCCCGGGGTCCCGAGACCCAGTACTTC. The rearrangement uses TRBV29-1 and TRBJ2-5; D possibly corresponds to TRBD2 (5 bases). This CDR3 comprises 12 residues. V lost 6 bases and J 5 bases, leaving 13 bases between the germline ends. Germline V gene lookup returns CDR1 SQVTM and CDR2 ANQGSEA.

The chain joins TRBV10-3 to TRBJ1-5; 10 bases are shared with TRBD1. Germline values: CDR1 ENHRY, CDR2 SYGVKD. This CDR3 has 17 residues. V lost 6 bases, J lost 3 bases, and 11 bases stayed unmatched. The CDR3: CAIRRDRGRVANQPQHF. The CDR3 coding sequence is TGTGCCATCAGGAGGGACAGGGGCCGTGTGGCCAATCAGCCCCAGCATTTT.